The 21 T cell receptor beta chains given below trace back to one sample, sequenced in a study of blood T cell repertoires in COVID-19. Some clones are missing from TCRdb's copy, which holds only in-frame ones; the method was immunoSEQ multiplex PCR. Of roughly 250,000 clones listed, 88% were seen once; the top ten hold 0.65% to 0.95%. Sequencing was performed on peripheral blood. These receptors were collected from a woman between 25 and 40 years old with acute or convalescent COVID-19.

J is TRBJ2-3 and V is TRBV5-4; no reliable D call. V lost 3 bases to trimming and J lost 6 bases, with 8 bases between them. This CDR3 has 12 residues. CDR1 and CDR2 (germline): SGHNT, YYREEE (reference sequence). The CDR3 reads CASSYDSDTQYF. The CDR3 DNA sequence: TGTGCCAGCAGCTACGACTCGGATACGCAGTATTTT.

This sequence joins TRBV6-5 and TRBJ1-4, with 8 bases aligning to TRBD1. Germline V CDR1 and CDR2: MNHEY, SVGAGI. The V and J ends lost 7 bases and 7 bases, in that order; junction bases with no gene match: 8. The CDR3 loop spans 14 amino acids. The CDR3, as DNA: TGTGCCAGCATGAGACAGGGGCGATCTGAAAAACTGTTTTTT. As protein: CASMRQGRSEKLFF.

J is TRBJ2-5 and V is TRBV30; TRBD2 might be the D (6 bases). This CDR3 has 13 residues. The V and J ends lost 1 base and 3 bases respectively, with 9 bases between them. In germline, CDR1 is GTSNPN, CDR2 SVGIG (reference sequence). CDR3 sequence: CAWSGAGKETQYF. CDR3 DNA: TGTGCCTGGAGTGGGGCGGGAAAAGAGACCCAGTACTTC. Using reference TRBV30 and TRBJ2-5 for the parts outside the CDR3, the full variable domain is SQTIHQWPATLVQPVGSPLSLECTVEGTSNPNLYWYRQAAGRGLQLLFYSVGIGQISSEVPQNLSASRPQDRQFILSSKKLLLSDSGFYLCAWSGAGKETQYFGPGTRLLVL.

The chain combines TRBV7-9 with TRBJ2-7; D call uncertain. Between the trimmed V and J ends, which lost 0 bases and 3 bases, there was a span of 6 bases. Germline lookup yields CDR1 SEHNR and CDR2 FQNEAQ (reference sequence). The CDR3 consists of 13 residues. CDR3 in DNA: TGTGCCAGCAGCTTAGCACAGCACTACGAGCAGTACTTC. It specifies CASSLAQHYEQYF.

The rearrangement joins TRBV7-3 to TRBJ2-7; 11 bases are a match to TRBD2. Germline V CDR1 and CDR2: SGHTA, FQGTGA. Losses at the gene ends were 3 bases for V and 3 bases for J; bases not matched to a gene: 1. The CDR3 is 14 amino acids. The DNA of the CDR3 is TGTGCCAGCAGCTTGCTAGCGGGAGGCTACGAGCAGTACTTC. The encoded protein is CASSLLAGGYEQYF.

The V call is TRBV19, the J call TRBJ1-1, with D perhaps matching TRBD1 (5 bases). The CDR3 runs 12 residues. The ends were cut back, 3 bases at V and 5 bases at J, with 7 bases in the middle. CDR1 is LNHDA, CDR2 SQIVND, per germline (reference sequence). The CDR3 reads CASSMSGTEAFF. CDR3 in DNA: TGTGCCAGTAGTATGTCAGGGACTGAAGCTTTCTTT.

The rearrangement links TRBV2 to TRBJ2-3; D uncertain. Germline CDR1 and CDR2: SNHLY and FYNNEI. The V and J ends lost 4 bases and 5 bases respectively, with 10 bases between them. This CDR3 contains 13 residues. The CDR3, as DNA: TGTGCCAGCAGTGGGGCCTACGTAGATACGCAGTATTTT. Its translation: CASSGAYVDTQYF.

The V and J genes are TRBV7-8 and TRBJ2-5, with 7 bases identical to TRBD1. The CDR3 runs to 15 residues. V lost 0 bases, J lost 5 bases, and 6 bases stayed unmatched. The germline CDR1 and CDR2 sequences are SGHVS and FQNEAQ. CDR3: CASSLAAQQGETQYF. The CDR3 DNA is TGTGCCAGCAGCTTAGCGGCGCAACAGGGGGAGACCCAGTACTTC.

The chain carries TRBV18 and TRBJ2-6; D uncertain. CDR1 and CDR2 (germline): KGHSH, LQKENI. V lost 5 bases, J lost 1 base, and 3 bases lay in between. The CDR3 sequence is 13 residues long. CDR3: CASSESGANVLTF. The CDR3, as DNA: TGTGCCAGCTCAGAGTCTGGGGCCAACGTCCTGACTTTC. The variable domain in full, with the rest retrieved from reference TRBV18 and TRBJ2-6, is NAGVMQNPRHLVRRRGQEARLRCSPMKGHSHVYWYRQLPEEGLKFMVYLQKENIIDESGMPKERFSAEFPKEGPSILRIQQVVRGDSAAYFCASSESGANVLTFGAGSRLTVL.

This clone was recorded only once. V and J are TRBV24-1 and TRBJ1-2; TRBD1 might be the D (5 bases). Germline lookup yields CDR1 KGHDR and CDR2 SFDVKD. Trimming left V 4 bases short and J 6 bases short, with 14 bases between. The CDR3 length is 14 residues. CDR3 sequence (DNA): TGTGCCACCAGTGACCCAGGGATGTACGATGGCTACACCTTC. Translation gives CATSDPGMYDGYTF.

V usage is TRBV15 and J usage is TRBJ2-3; D gene uncertain. The V gene's germline CDR1 is LNHNV and CDR2 YYDKDF (reference sequence). Deletions cut 1 base from V and 4 bases from J, with 6 bases between. CDR3 length: 13 residues. The CDR3 DNA reads as TGTGCCACCAGCAGAGGTTCGGCAGATACGCAGTATTTT. It encodes CATSRGSADTQYF.

The CDR3 reads CASSMGGLGNQPQHF. The DNA for the CDR3 is TGTGCCAGCAGCATGGGAGGTTTAGGCAATCAGCCCCAGCATTTT. The V call is TRBV5-6, the J call TRBJ1-5; the D is unclear. Trimming shortened V by 4 bases and J by 2 bases, and 13 bases separated the two germline ends. This CDR3 spans 15 amino acids. CDR1 is SGHDT and CDR2 is YYEEEE in the germline V gene.

The V gene is TRBV6-2 or TRBV6-3, the J gene TRBJ1-1; no reliable D call. CDR3 size: 14 residues. V dropped 1 base and J dropped 4 bases, with 10 bases sitting between them. CDR1 and CDR2 from the germline V gene are MNHEY and SVGEGT. The CDR3 bases are TGTGCCAGCAGTTACTTTCGGTCTGGCACTGAAGCTTTCTTT. Protein product: CASSYFRSGTEAFF.

This chain joins TRBV6-6 and TRBJ1-3; 11 bases fit TRBD1. The length of the CDR3 is 15 residues. After removal of 5 bases from V and 4 bases from J, the junction contained 4 bases not matched to a gene. Germline CDR1 MNHNY, CDR2 SVGAGI (reference sequence). The chain's CDR3 is CASSQGQGAGNTIYF. For the CDR3, the DNA is TGTGCCAGCAGTCAAGGACAGGGGGCAGGAAACACCATATATTTT.

CDR3 sequence reads: CACRASGSRWLYEQYF. As DNA, the CDR3 is TGTGCCTGTCGCGCTAGCGGGAGTCGCTGGCTCTACGAGCAGTACTTC. V is TRBV30 and J is TRBJ2-7; TRBD2 agrees at 10 bases. The CDR3 runs to 16 residues. The J segment lost 3 bases and the V segment lost 6 bases, leaving 14 bases of the junction unmatched. Germline loops: CDR1 GTSNPN, CDR2 SVGIG (reference sequence).

V is TRBV27 and J is TRBJ2-1, with TRBD2 as a possible D gene (6 bases). The CDR3 has 15 amino acids. Germline lookup yields CDR1 MNHEY and CDR2 SMNVEV (reference sequence). Trimming pared 5 bases from V and 6 bases from J, leaving 17 bases between. CDR3 region: CASSLTTGGGNEQFF. For the CDR3, the DNA is TGTGCCAGCAGTCTCACCACCGGGGGAGGCAATGAGCAGTTCTTC.

The CDR3 loop is CASSLDFRSGRSVCAEAFF. In DNA, the CDR3 is TGTGCCAGCAGCTTAGATTTCCGGTCAGGGCGTAGTGTGTGCGCTGAAGCTTTCTTT. The chain carries TRBV11-3 and TRBJ1-1; possibly TRBD1 for D (5 bases). This CDR3 is built from 19 residues. CDR1 SGHNT and CDR2 YENEEA come from the germline V gene. V was pared by 0 bases and J by 6 bases, with 26 bases between. Full variable domain (remainder filled in from reference TRBV11-3 and TRBJ1-1): EAGVVQSPRYKIIEKKQPVAFWCNPISGHNTLYWYLQNLGQGPELLIRYENEEAVDDSQLPKDRFSAERLKGVDSTLKIQPAELGDSAVYLCASSLDFRSGRSVCAEAFFGQGTRLTVV.

The rearrangement uses TRBV27 and TRBJ2-2; D gene uncertain. Germline CDR1 is MNHEY and CDR2 is SMNVEV (reference sequence). Trimming left V 5 bases short and J 4 bases short, with 14 bases between. The CDR3 loop spans 15 amino acids. The CDR3 nucleotides read TGTGCCAGCAGTCCACTCAATTCGGGCACCGGGGAGCTGTTTTTT. It is translated as CASSPLNSGTGELFF.

CDR3 bases: TGTGCCAGTAGTAGTCTGACAGGGCAGGGCTATGGCTACACCTTC. It encodes CASSSLTGQGYGYTF. The V call is TRBV19, the J call TRBJ1-2, with TRBD1 matching over 7 bases. The CDR3 covers 15 residues. V gave up 4 bases and J gave up 4 bases; unmatched junction bases: 9. Germline V gives CDR1 LNHDA, CDR2 SQIVND (reference sequence).

The chain uses TRBV3-1 (or the pseudogene TRBV3-2) and TRBJ2-7; D call uncertain. Germline CDR1 LGHDT, CDR2 YNNKEL (reference sequence). This CDR3 region has 13 residues. V was pared by 4 bases and J by 5 bases, with 12 bases between. CDR3 loop: CASSPPYANEQYF. CDR3 DNA sequence: TGTGCCAGCAGCCCGCCATACGCTAACGAGCAGTACTTC.

Turning to this clone: The conserved closing phenylalanine or tryptophan is absent in this CDR3, likely reflecting a read error. It is unclear where the CDR3 begins or ends on the DNA, so no DNA is shown, and the CDR3 is as TCRdb lists it. The V gene is TRBV9, the J gene TRBJ1-1; TRBD1, the table's D call, was not compared with the DNA. The germline V gene has CDR1 SGDLS and CDR2 YYNGEE. The CDR3 extends over 14 residues, inclusive of both ends. CDR3 sequence: CASSVVRPYREVLL.